Each of the 26 T cell receptor beta chains below was sequenced from the same sample in a study of CD8 T cells in ankylosing spondylitis. TCRdb used MiXCR to reprocess the 5' RACE reads, holding one entry per CDR3 protein. The sample consists of some 140,000 distinct CDR3 sequences, about 7% of them appearing once. The source material was blood, either unsorted or a sorted T cell fraction (not recorded which). Receptor source: a female donor with ankylosing spondylitis or in good health (not recorded which).

This clonotype was observed at least ten times. This chain connects TRBV12-3 or TRBV12-4 to TRBJ1-3; TRBD1 might be the D (6 bases). The CDR3 runs 16 residues. V was trimmed by 6 bases and J by 2 bases, leaving 17 bases between them. The CDR3 is CASRGMGRDTGNTIYF. The CDR3 nucleotides read TGTGCCAGCAGGGGCATGGGGCGGGACACTGGAAACACCATATATTTT.

The sample holds many counts of this clonotype. The chain carries TRBV28 and TRBJ1-4; TRBD1 might be the D (6 bases). Deletions cut 6 bases from V and 4 bases from J, with 15 bases between. This CDR3 spans 15 amino acids. Germline CDR1 is MDHEN and CDR2 is SYDVKM. CDR3 in amino acids: CASRADRGGNEKLFF. For the CDR3, the DNA is TGTGCCAGCAGAGCGGACCGAGGGGGTAATGAAAAACTGTTTTTT.

Ten or more counts support this clonotype. The CDR3 DNA sequence: TGTGCCACCAGTGGGGCTCCCAATCAGCCCCAGCATTTT. This codes for CATSGAPNQPQHF. This chain links TRBV24-1 with TRBJ1-5, with D uncertain. This CDR3 is 13 amino acids long. V was cut by 5 bases and J by 3 bases, with 7 bases left in between. CDR1 is KGHDR and CDR2 is SFDVKD in the germline V gene.

This clonotype was counted at least ten times. The CDR3: CATSRDRGAEKLFF. The DNA of the CDR3 is TGTGCCACCAGCAGAGACCGGGGGGCTGAAAAACTGTTTTTT. This sequence joins TRBV15 and TRBJ1-4; a weak D match, TRBD1 (6 bases). CDR1 is LNHNV, CDR2 YYDKDF, per germline (reference sequence). V lost 0 bases and J lost 7, with 9 bases in between. The CDR3 has 14 amino acids.

This clonotype was seen at least ten times. This sequence joins TRBV27 and TRBJ1-2, with D possibly being TRBD1 (6 bases). V dropped 4 bases and J dropped 8 bases, with 11 bases sitting between them. The CDR3 is made up of 12 amino acids. CDR1 MNHEY and CDR2 SMNVEV come from the germline V gene (reference sequence). The CDR3 DNA is TGTGCCAGCAGTTCGCTCAGGGGAGGCTACACCTTC. Amino acid sequence: CASSSLRGGYTF.

This clonotype was observed at least ten times. This chain links TRBV6-2 or TRBV6-3 with TRBJ2-1; 10 bases fit TRBD2. The germline V gene has CDR1 MNHEY and CDR2 SVGEGT. V shed 0 bases and J 9 bases; nucleotides not matched to a gene: 8. The CDR3 is 16 amino acids. The CDR3 reads CASSYSTSGTRGEQFF. DNA for the CDR3: TGTGCCAGCAGTTACTCTACTAGCGGGACCCGGGGTGAGCAGTTCTTC.

This clonotype was seen repeatedly, ten times or more. V gene TRBV29-1 combines with J gene TRBJ1-5, with D possibly matching TRBD1 (5 bases). This CDR3 region has 13 residues. Per germline, CDR1 SQVTM and CDR2 ANQGSEA. Trimming took off 6 bases at V and 4 bases at J, with 13 bases between the two ends. This CDR3 is CSVVGAINQPQHF. The CDR3 nucleotides are TGCAGCGTGGTCGGGGCTATTAATCAGCCCCAGCATTTT.

This clonotype showed up many times. The J gene is TRBJ1-1, the V gene TRBV5-1; D is possibly TRBD1 (6 bases). V lost 3 bases, J lost 4 bases, and 16 bases lay in between. The V gene's germline CDR1 is SGHRS and CDR2 YFSETQ. The CDR3 spans 15 residues. CDR3 DNA sequence: TGCGCCAGCAGCTGGGGCAACAGGGCGGCCACTGAAGCTTTCTTT. Translation: CASSWGNRAATEAFF.

Ten or more counts support this clonotype. This chain uses TRBV20-1 with TRBJ2-5; the D is unclear. This CDR3 contains 12 residues. V lost 2 bases and J lost 5, with 9 bases in between. The germline V gene has CDR1 DFQATT and CDR2 SNEGSKA (reference sequence). The CDR3 spells CSARWVEETQYF. The CDR3 bases are TGCAGTGCTAGATGGGTTGAGGAGACCCAGTACTTC.

On this clonotype: Mismatch with germline at one junction end may stem from a read error. The chain is built from TRBV12-3 or TRBV12-4 and TRBJ2-1; D perhaps matches TRBD1 (6 bases). The CDR3 loop spans 18 amino acids. CDR3 sequence reads: CACSFFLGGLPSYNEQFF. The CDR3 nucleotides read TGTGCCTGCAGTTTCTTCCTAGGGGGATTACCCTCCTACAATGAGCAGTTCTTC.

This clonotype appeared many times. The chain couples TRBV29-1 to TRBJ2-3; D is possibly TRBD2 (6 bases). The CDR3 sequence is 13 residues long. With 6 bases removed from V and 2 bases from J, the gap between germline ends came to 12 bases. The germline CDR1 and CDR2 sequences are SQVTM and ANQGSEA. CDR3 region: CSVRRGITDTQYF. The CDR3 DNA sequence: TGCAGCGTACGTCGGGGGATCACAGATACGCAGTATTTT.

This clonotype was counted ten times or more. The chain combines TRBV27 with TRBJ1-2; 7 nucleotides align to TRBD1. The V gene's germline CDR1 is MNHEY and CDR2 SMNVEV (reference sequence). This CDR3 has 13 residues. Trimming removed 8 bases from V and 4 bases from J; junction bases left unmatched: 7. CDR3 protein: CASHSKGAYGYTF. Written as DNA, the CDR3 is TGTGCCAGCCATTCGAAGGGGGCCTATGGCTACACCTTC.

This clonotype was detected ten times or more. This chain connects TRBV12-3 or TRBV12-4 to TRBJ2-7; no clear D. The CDR3 sequence is 12 residues long. Trimming removed 5 bases from V and 3 bases from J, with 8 bases in between. CDR3 sequence (DNA): TGTGCCAGCAGTCCACAGCACTACGAGCAGTACTTC. It translates to CASSPQHYEQYF.

This clonotype has at least ten counts. The chain recombines TRBV5-1 with TRBJ2-2, with D possibly matching TRBD2 (5 bases). The germline gives CDR1 SGHRS, CDR2 YFSETQ. This CDR3 spans 14 amino acids. With 0 bases removed from V and 8 bases from J, the gap between germline ends came to 11 bases. DNA for the CDR3: TGCGCCAGCAGCTTGGCGGGGTCCATGGGGGAGCTGTTTTTT. Its translation is CASSLAGSMGELFF.

In this sample, this clonotype turned up many times. V gene TRBV12-3 or TRBV12-4 combines with J gene TRBJ2-5, with 12 bases lining up with TRBD2. The CDR3 loop spans 15 amino acids. V lost 5 bases and J lost 4; bases outside the gene matches: 5. The DNA of the CDR3 is TGTGCCAGCAGTCGGCCTAGCGGGGGGGCAGAGACCCAGTACTTC. Residues: CASSRPSGGAETQYF.

In its sample, this clonotype was seen a few times. The chain joins TRBV5-6 to TRBJ2-7; 7 nucleotides match TRBD1. Per germline, CDR1 SGHDT and CDR2 YYEEEE. Trimming removed 7 bases from V and 6 bases from J; junction bases left unmatched: 10. This CDR3 region has 13 residues. The CDR3 DNA is TGTGCCAGCGGCCTCGGGACAGCAATCGAGCAGTACTTC. It codes for CASGLGTAIEQYF.

This clonotype has at least ten counts. The CDR3 DNA is TGTGCCAGCAGTTACTCGGGGCAGGGTGCTTTAGGGGGAAGTGAAGCTTTCTTT. Translation gives CASSYSGQGALGGSEAFF. The chain combines TRBV6-5 with TRBJ1-1; TRBD1 is a possible D gene (6 bases). V gave up 0 bases and J gave up 7 bases, with 24 bases separating them. Germline V gives CDR1 MNHEY, CDR2 SVGAGI. This CDR3 has 18 amino acids.

This clonotype was detected only a few times. The DNA of the CDR3 is TGTGCCAGCAGCTTCAACAGATTGACGAACACTGAAGCTTTCTTT. It yields the protein CASSFNRLTNTEAFF. The rearrangement joins TRBV7-2 to TRBJ1-1; D gene uncertain. From germline, CDR1 is SGHTA and CDR2 FQGNSA. CDR3 length: 15 amino acids. Trimming took 3 bases from V and 1 from J, leaving 12 bases between them.

This clonotype was counted ten times or more. The chain employs TRBV20-1 and TRBJ2-3; no definite D call. CDR3 length: 11 amino acids. Per germline, CDR1 DFQATT and CDR2 SNEGSKA (reference sequence). V lost 6 bases, J lost 0 bases, and 4 bases lay in between. CDR3 nucleotides: TGCAGTGCCCCGAGCACAGATACGCAGTATTTT. It is translated as CSAPSTDTQYF.

This clonotype was found many times. The chain links TRBV10-3 to TRBJ2-1; the match to TRBD2 covers 12 bases. This CDR3 region has 15 residues. CDR1 and CDR2 (germline): ENHRY, SYGVKD. The J segment lost 7 bases and the V segment lost 8 bases, leaving 9 bases of the junction unmatched. DNA for the CDR3: TGTGCCATCGGCCTGACTAGCGGGGGACCTAATGAGCAGTTCTTC. This gives the protein CAIGLTSGGPNEQFF.

This clonotype was found many times. V and J are TRBV24-1 and TRBJ1-3; D not certain. Germline CDR1 is KGHDR and CDR2 is SFDVKD. The CDR3 consists of 15 residues. Trimming cost V 4 bases and J 0 bases, with 9 bases left between them. This chain's CDR3 is CATSDPDSSGNTIYF. In DNA form, the CDR3 reads TGTGCCACCAGTGACCCCGATTCCTCTGGAAACACCATATATTTT.

This clonotype showed up many times. The V call is TRBV11-2, the J call TRBJ2-4; D is unclear. V was cut by 0 bases and J by 6 bases, with 12 bases left in between. The CDR3 loop spans 15 amino acids. CDR1 is SGHAT and CDR2 is FQNNGV in the germline V gene. This CDR3 reads CASSLERLYGNIQYF. CDR3 bases: TGTGCCAGCAGCTTAGAAAGGTTGTACGGAAACATTCAGTACTTC.

This clonotype came up many times. The chain links TRBV5-5 to TRBJ2-4, with D perhaps TRBD2 (5 bases). This CDR3 spans 14 amino acids. Between the trimmed V and J ends, which lost 2 bases and 6 bases, there was a span of 12 bases. The germline CDR1 and CDR2 sequences are SGHKS and YYEKEE (reference sequence). For the CDR3, the DNA is TGTGCCAGCAGCTTATCGGGGAGTGGAAACATTCAGTACTTC. Translating it yields CASSLSGSGNIQYF.

This clonotype was detected many times. The CDR3 region is CAISDLTVNYGYTF. The DNA of the CDR3 is TGTGCCATCAGTGACCTTACAGTAAACTATGGCTACACCTTC. The chain has TRBV10-3 and TRBJ1-2; D is unresolved. CDR1 is ENHRY and CDR2 is SYGVKD in the germline V gene. Trimming stripped 3 bases from V and 2 bases from J, with 10 bases between. The CDR3 contains 14 residues.

About this clonotype: A read error is possible here, since a much larger clone lies one base away. This chain uses TRBV12-3 or TRBV12-4 with TRBJ2-1; 7 bases are shared with TRBD2. This CDR3 has 19 residues. CDR3 sequence reads: CAISWKGRRGSLPFGEQFF. As DNA, the CDR3 is TGTGCCATCAGTTGGAAGGGAAGGCGGGGGTCACTCCCCTTCGGTGAGCAGTTCTTC.

This clonotype was recorded at least ten times. The genes are TRBV5-1 and TRBJ1-1, with 7 bases matching TRBD1. The CDR3 sequence is 16 residues long. V shed 0 bases and J 2 bases; nucleotides not matched to a gene: 7. Germline-derived CDR1 and CDR2 are SGHRS and YFSETQ. For the CDR3, the DNA is TGCGCCAGCAGCTTGGGTTCCGGGACAGCTAACACTGAAGCTTTCTTT. Translation: CASSLGSGTANTEAFF.